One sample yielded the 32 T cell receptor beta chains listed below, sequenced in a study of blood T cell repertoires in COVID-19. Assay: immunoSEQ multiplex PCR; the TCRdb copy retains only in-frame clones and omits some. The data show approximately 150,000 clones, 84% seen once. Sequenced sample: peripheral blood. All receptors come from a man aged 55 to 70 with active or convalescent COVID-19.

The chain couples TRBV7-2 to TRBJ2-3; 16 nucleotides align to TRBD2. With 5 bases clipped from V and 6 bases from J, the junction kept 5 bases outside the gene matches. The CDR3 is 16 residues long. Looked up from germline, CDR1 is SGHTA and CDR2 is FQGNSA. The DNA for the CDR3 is TGTGCCAGCAGCCTGGGACTAGCGGGGGGGAGGGATACGCAGTATTTT. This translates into CASSLGLAGGRDTQYF.

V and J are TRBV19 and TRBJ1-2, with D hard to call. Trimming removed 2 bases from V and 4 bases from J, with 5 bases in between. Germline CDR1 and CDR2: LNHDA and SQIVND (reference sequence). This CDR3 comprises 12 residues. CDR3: CASSIQAYGYTF. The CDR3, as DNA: TGTGCCAGTAGTATACAAGCCTATGGCTACACCTTC. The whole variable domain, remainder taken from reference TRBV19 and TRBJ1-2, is DGGITQSPKYLFRKEGQNVTLSCEQNLNHDAMYWYRQDPGQGLRLIYYSQIVNDFQKGDIAEGYSVSREKKESFPLTVTSAQKNPTAFYLCASSIQAYGYTFGSGTRLTVV.

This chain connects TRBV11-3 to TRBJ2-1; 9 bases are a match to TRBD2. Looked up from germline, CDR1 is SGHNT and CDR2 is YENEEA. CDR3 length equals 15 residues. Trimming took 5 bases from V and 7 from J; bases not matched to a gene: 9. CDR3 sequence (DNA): TGTGCCAGCAGCATCGGGACTAGCAAAGAGAATGAGCAGTTCTTC. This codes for CASSIGTSKENEQFF. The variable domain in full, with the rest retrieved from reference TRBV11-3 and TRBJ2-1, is EAGVVQSPRYKIIEKKQPVAFWCNPISGHNTLYWYLQNLGQGPELLIRYENEEAVDDSQLPKDRFSAERLKGVDSTLKIQPAELGDSAVYLCASSIGTSKENEQFFGPGTRLTVL.

CDR3 protein: CASSRGTGGTEAFF. The CDR3 bases are TGTGCCAGCAGCCGCGGGACAGGGGGCACTGAAGCTTTCTTT. V usage is TRBV3-1 (or the pseudogene TRBV3-2) and J usage is TRBJ1-1, with 11 positions matching TRBD1. Trimming cost V 4 bases and J 4 bases; bases outside gene matches: 2. Germline CDR1 is LGHDT and CDR2 is YNNKEL (reference sequence). This CDR3 has 14 amino acids.

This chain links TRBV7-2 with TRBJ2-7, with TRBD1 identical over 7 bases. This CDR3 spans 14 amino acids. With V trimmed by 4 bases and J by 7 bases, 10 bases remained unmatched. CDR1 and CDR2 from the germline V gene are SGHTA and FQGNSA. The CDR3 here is CASSSTGARGEQYF. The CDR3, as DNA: TGTGCCAGCAGCTCTACAGGGGCGAGAGGTGAGCAGTACTTC. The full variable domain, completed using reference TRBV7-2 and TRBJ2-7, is GAGVSQSPSNKVTEKGKDVELRCDPISGHTALYWYRQSLGQGLEFLIYFQGNSAPDKSGLPSDRFSAERTGGSVSTLTIQRTQQEDSAVYLCASSSTGARGEQYFGPGTRLTVT.

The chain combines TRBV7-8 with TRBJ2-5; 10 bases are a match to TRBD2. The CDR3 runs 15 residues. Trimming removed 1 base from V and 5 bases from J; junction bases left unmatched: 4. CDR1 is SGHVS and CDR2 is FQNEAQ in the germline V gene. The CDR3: CASSLGLAGGETQYF. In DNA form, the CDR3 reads TGTGCCAGCAGCTTAGGATTAGCGGGAGGTGAGACCCAGTACTTC.

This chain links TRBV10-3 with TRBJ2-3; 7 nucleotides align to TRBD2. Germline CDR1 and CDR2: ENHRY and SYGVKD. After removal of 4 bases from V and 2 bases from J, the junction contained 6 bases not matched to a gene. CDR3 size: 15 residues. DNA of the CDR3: TGTGCCATCAGTGTGGGGGGGAGGGCCACAGATACGCAGTATTTT. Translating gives CAISVGGRATDTQYF.

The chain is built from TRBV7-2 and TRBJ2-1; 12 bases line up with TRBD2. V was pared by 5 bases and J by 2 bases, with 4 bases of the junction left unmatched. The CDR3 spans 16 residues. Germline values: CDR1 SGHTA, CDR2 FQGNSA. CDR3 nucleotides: TGTGCCAGCAGCGGACGGACTAGCGGGACCTACAATGAGCAGTTCTTC. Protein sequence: CASSGRTSGTYNEQFF. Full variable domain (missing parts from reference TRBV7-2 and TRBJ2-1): GAGVSQSPSNKVTEKGKDVELRCDPISGHTALYWYRQSLGQGLEFLIYFQGNSAPDKSGLPSDRFSAERTGGSVSTLTIQRTQQEDSAVYLCASSGRTSGTYNEQFFGPGTRLTVL.

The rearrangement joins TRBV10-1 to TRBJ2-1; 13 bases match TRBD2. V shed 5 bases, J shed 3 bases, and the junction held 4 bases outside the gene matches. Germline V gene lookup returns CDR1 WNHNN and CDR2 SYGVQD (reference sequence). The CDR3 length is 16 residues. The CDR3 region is CASSPTSGRFYNEQFF. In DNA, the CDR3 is TGCGCCAGCAGTCCGACTAGCGGGAGGTTCTACAATGAGCAGTTCTTC.

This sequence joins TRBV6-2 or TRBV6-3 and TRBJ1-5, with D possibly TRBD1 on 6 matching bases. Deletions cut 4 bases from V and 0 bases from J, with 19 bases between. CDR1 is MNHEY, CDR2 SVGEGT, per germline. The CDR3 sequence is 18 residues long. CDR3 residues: CASSFNKDRAYSNQPQHF. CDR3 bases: TGTGCCAGCAGTTTTAATAAGGACAGAGCCTATAGCAATCAGCCCCAGCATTTT.

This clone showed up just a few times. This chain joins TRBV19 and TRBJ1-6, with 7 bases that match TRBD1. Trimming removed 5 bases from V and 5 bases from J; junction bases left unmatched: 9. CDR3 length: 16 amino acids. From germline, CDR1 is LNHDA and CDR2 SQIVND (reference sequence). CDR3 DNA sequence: TGTGCCAGTAGTCTCTACCGGACAGGAAATAATTCACCCCTCCACTTT. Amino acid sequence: CASSLYRTGNNSPLHF.

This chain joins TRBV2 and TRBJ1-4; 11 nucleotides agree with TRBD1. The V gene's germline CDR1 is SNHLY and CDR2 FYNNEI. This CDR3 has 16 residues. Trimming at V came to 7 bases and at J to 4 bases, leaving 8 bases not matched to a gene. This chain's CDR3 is CASKDRGQEVNEKLFF. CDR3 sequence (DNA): TGTGCCAGCAAGGACAGGGGGCAGGAGGTTAATGAAAAACTGTTTTTT.

The CDR3 region is CASSPRTDNSNQPQHF. As DNA, the CDR3 is TGTGCCAGCTCACCACGGACAGACAATAGCAATCAGCCCCAGCATTTT. This chain connects TRBV18 to TRBJ1-5; weak D call: TRBD1 (6 bases). V lost 1 base to trimming and J lost 0 bases, with 10 bases between them. Germline values: CDR1 KGHSH, CDR2 LQKENI. The CDR3 totals 16 residues. Using reference TRBV18 and TRBJ1-5 for the parts outside the CDR3, the full variable domain is NAGVMQNPRHLVRRRGQEARLRCSPMKGHSHVYWYRQLPEEGLKFMVYLQKENIIDESGMPKERFSAEFPKEGPSILRIQQVVRGDSAAYFCASSPRTDNSNQPQHFGDGTRLSIL.

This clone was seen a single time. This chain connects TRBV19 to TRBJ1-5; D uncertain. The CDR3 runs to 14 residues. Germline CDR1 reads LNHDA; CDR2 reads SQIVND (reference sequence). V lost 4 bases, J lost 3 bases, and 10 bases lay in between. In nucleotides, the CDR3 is TGTGCCAGTAGTACCCACAGTAACAATCAGCCCCAGCATTTT. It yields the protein CASSTHSNNQPQHF.

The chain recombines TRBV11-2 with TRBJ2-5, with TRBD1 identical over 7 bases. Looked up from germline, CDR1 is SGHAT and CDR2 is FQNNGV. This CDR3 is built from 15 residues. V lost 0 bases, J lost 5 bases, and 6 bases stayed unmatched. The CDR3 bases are TGTGCCAGCAGCTTAGATTTTCGGGACAGTGAGACCCAGTACTTC. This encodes CASSLDFRDSETQYF.

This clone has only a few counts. CDR3 residues: CASSQDARTGYLNEKLFF. In DNA form, the CDR3 reads TGCGCCAGCAGCCAAGACGCTAGGACAGGTTACCTTAATGAAAAACTGTTTTTT. The J gene is TRBJ1-4, the V gene TRBV4-3; TRBD1 aligns across 7 bases. CDR1 and CDR2 (germline): LGHNA, YSLEER. Trimming at V came to 0 bases and at J to 4 bases, leaving 11 bases not matched to a gene. The CDR3 has 18 residues.

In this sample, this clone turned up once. CDR3 amino acids: CASSYSMGLAGNQNKNEQFF. Written as DNA, the CDR3 is TGTGCCAGCAGTTACTCGATGGGACTAGCGGGAAATCAAAACAAGAATGAGCAGTTCTTC. The chain couples TRBV6-2 or TRBV6-3 to TRBJ2-1, with TRBD2 matching 13 bases. The CDR3 has 20 residues. With 0 bases clipped from V and 7 bases from J, the junction kept 15 bases outside the gene matches. The germline V gene encodes CDR1 MNHEY and CDR2 SVGEGT.

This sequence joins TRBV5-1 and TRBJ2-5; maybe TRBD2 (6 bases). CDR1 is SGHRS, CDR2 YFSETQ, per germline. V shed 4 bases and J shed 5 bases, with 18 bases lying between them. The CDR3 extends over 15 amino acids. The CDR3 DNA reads TGCGCCAGCAGCGGCCAGGGAGGTTCTGGGGAGACCCAGTACTTC. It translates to CASSGQGGSGETQYF.

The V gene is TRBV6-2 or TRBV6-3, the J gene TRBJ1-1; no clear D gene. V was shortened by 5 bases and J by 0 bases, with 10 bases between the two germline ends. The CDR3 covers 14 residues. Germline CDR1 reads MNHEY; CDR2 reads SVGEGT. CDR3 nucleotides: TGTGCCAGCAGTGACCGGCGGGTGAACACTGAAGCTTTCTTT. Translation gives CASSDRRVNTEAFF.

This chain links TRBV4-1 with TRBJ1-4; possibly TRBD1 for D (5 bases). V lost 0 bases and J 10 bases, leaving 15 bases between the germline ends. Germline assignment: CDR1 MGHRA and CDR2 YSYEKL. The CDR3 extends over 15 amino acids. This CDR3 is CASSQDAGARGKLFF. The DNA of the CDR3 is TGCGCCAGCAGCCAAGATGCTGGGGCGCGGGGAAAACTGTTTTTT.

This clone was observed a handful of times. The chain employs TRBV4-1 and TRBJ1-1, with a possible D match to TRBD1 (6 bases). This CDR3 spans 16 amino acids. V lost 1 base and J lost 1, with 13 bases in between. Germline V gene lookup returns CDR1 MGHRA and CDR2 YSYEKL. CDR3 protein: CASSQASGHPNTEAFF. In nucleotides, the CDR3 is TGCGCCAGCAGCCAAGCGTCGGGACACCCGAACACTGAAGCTTTCTTT.

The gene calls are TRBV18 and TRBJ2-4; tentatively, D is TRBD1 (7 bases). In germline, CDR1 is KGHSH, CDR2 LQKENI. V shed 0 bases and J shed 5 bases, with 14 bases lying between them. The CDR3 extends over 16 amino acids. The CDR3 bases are TGTGCCAGCTCACCACCGTTAGGGGGCGGGGAAAACATTCAGTACTTC. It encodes CASSPPLGGGENIQYF.

CDR3 nucleotide sequence: TGTGCCAGTCGTAAGCGACTAGAGGATGAGCAGTTCTTC. Translating it yields CASRKRLEDEQFF. J is TRBJ2-1 and V is TRBV19; TRBD2 is a possible D gene (6 bases). Trimming removed 8 bases at V and 8 bases at J, with 16 bases between. Germline V lookup: CDR1 LNHDA, CDR2 SQIVND (reference sequence). The CDR3 contains 13 residues.

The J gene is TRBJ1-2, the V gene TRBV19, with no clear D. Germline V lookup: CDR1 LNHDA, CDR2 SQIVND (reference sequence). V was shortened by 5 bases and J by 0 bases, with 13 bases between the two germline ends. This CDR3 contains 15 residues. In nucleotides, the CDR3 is TGTGCCAGTAGTCCGCCAGGCCGTACTAACTATGGCTACACCTTC. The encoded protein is CASSPPGRTNYGYTF.

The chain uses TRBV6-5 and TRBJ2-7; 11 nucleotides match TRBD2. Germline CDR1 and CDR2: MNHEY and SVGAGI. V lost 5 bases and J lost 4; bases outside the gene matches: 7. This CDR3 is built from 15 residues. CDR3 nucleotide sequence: TGTGCCAGCAGTAACCGACTAGCGGGGATTTACGAGCAGTACGTC. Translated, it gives CASSNRLAGIYEQYV.

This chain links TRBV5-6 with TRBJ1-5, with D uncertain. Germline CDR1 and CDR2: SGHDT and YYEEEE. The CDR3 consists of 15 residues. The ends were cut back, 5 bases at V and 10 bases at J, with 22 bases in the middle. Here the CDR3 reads CASSPRAAGNHPQHF. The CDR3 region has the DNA TGTGCCAGCAGTCCTCGCGCTGCGGGGAACCATCCCCAGCATTTT. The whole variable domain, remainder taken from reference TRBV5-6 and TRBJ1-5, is DAGVTQSPTHLIKTRGQQVTLRCSPKSGHDTVSWYQQALGQGPQFIFQYYEEEERQRGNFPDRFSGHQFPNYSSELNVNALLLGDSALYLCASSPRAAGNHPQHFGDGTRLSIL.

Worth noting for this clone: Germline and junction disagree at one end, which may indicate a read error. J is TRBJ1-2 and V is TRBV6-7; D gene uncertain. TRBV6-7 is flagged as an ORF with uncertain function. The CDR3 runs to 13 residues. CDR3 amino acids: CASSYSCDYGYTF. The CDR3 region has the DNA TGTGCCAGCAGTTACTCGTGTGACTACGGCTACACCTTC.

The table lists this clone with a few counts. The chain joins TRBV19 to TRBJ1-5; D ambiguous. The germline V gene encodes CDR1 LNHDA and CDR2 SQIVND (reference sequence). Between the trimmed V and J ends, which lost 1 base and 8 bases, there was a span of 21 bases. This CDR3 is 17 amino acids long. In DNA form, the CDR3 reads TGTGCCAGTAGTATAGGCGTTTATCACCACCCTGAAAAGCCCCAGCATTTT. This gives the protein CASSIGVYHHPEKPQHF.

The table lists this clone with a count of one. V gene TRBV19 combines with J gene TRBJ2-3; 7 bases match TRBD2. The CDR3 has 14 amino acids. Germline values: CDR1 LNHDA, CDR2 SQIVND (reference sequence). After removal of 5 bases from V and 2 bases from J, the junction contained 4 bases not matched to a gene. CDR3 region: CASSPGLVTDTQYF. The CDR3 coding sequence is TGTGCCAGTAGTCCTGGACTAGTCACAGATACGCAGTATTTT.

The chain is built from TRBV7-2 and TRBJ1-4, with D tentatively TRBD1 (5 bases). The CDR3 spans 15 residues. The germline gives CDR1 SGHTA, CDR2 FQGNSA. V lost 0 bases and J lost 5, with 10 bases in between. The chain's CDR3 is CASSLAKTVNEKLFF. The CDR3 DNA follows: TGTGCCAGCAGCTTAGCGAAGACAGTAAATGAAAAACTGTTTTTT.

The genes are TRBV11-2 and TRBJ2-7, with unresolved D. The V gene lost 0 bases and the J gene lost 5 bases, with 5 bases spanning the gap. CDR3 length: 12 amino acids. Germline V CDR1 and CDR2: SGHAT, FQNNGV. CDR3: CASSLDFNEQYV. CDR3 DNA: TGTGCCAGCAGCTTAGACTTTAACGAGCAGTACGTC.

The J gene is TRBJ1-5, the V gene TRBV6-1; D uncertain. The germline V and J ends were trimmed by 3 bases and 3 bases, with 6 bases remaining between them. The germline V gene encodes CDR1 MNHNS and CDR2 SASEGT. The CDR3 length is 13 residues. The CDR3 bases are TGTGCCAGCAGTGACCAGAACAATCAGCCCCAGCATTTT. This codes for CASSDQNNQPQHF.